This TCR beta chain appears in the sequencing data of a study of identifying expanded T cells in peripheral blood. Method: immunoSEQ multiplex PCR; TCRdb's copy keeps in-frame clones and lacks some. The data hold 75,000 to 95,000 clones, with about 89% observed a single time. Germline V gene data show CDR1 as LNHDA and CDR2 as SQIVND (reference sequence). Trimming took 7 bases from V and 2 from J, leaving 8 bases between them. This CDR3 is built from 13 residues. The TCR originated in a person aged 18 to 70 in good health. The chain employs TRBV19 and TRBJ2-2; D is ambiguous. Sequencing used blood. This CDR3 reads CASKVINTGELFF. In DNA, the CDR3 is TGTGCCAGTAAGGTGATAAACACCGGGGAGCTGTTTTTT. Filled out from reference TRBV19 and TRBJ2-2, the complete variable domain reads DGGITQSPKYLFRKEGQNVTLSCEQNLNHDAMYWYRQDPGQGLRLIYYSQIVNDFQKGDIAEGYSVSREKKESFPLTVTSAQKNPTAFYLCASKVINTGELFFGEGSRLTVL.